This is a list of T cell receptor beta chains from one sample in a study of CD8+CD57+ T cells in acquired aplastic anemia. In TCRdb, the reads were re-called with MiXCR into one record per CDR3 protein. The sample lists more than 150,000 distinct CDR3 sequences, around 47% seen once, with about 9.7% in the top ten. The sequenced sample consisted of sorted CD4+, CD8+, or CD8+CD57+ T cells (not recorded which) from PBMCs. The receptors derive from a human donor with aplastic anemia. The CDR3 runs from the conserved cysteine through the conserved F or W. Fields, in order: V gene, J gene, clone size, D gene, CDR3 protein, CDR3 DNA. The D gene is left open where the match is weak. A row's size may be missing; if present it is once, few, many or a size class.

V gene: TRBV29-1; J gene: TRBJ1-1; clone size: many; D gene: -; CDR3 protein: CSAKTGGNTEAFF; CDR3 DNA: TGCAGCGCAAAAACAGGAGGGAACACTGAAGCTTTCTTT
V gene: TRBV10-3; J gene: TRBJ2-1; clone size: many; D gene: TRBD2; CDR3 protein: CAIRTSGLDEQFF; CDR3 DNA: TGTGCCATCAGGACTAGCGGCCTCGATGAGCAGTTCTTC
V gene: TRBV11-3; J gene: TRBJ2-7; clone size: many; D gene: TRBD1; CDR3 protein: CASSFRDRVSYEQYF; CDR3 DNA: TGTGCCAGCAGCTTCCGGGACAGGGTCTCCTACGAGCAGTACTTC
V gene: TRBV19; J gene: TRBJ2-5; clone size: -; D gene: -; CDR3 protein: CASSPAGAVGETQYF; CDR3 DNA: TGTGCCAGCAGCCCAGCCGGGGCTGTGGGGGAGACCCAGTACTTC
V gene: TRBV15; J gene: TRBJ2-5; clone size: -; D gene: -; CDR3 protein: CATSSGVETQYF; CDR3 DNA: TGTGCCACCAGCAGTGGGGTGGAGACCCAGTACTTC
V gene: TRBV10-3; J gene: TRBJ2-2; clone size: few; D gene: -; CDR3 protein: CAIARYAGELFF; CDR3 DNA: TGTGCCATCGCTAGATACGCCGGGGAGCTGTTTTTT
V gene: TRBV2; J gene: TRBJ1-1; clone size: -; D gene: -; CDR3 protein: CASTPRAFENTEAFF; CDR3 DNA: TGTGCCAGCACCCCAAGGGCCTTTGAGAACACTGAAGCTTTCTTT
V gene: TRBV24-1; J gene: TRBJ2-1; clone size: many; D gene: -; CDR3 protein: CATSVFEEQFF; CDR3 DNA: TGTGCCACCAGTGTCTTCGAGGAGCAGTTCTTC
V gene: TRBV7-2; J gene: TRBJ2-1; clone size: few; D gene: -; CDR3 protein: CASSLGFNEQFF; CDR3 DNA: TGTGCCAGCAGCTTAGGCTTCAATGAGCAGTTCTTC
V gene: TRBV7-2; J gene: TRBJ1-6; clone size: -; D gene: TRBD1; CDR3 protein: CASSRTGNVSPLHF; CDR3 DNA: TGTGCCAGCAGCCGGACAGGGAATGTTTCACCCCTCCACTTT
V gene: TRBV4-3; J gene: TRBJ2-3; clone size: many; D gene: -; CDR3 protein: CASSQVVTTDTQYF; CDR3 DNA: TGCGCCAGCAGCCAAGTGGTTACGACAGATACGCAGTATTTT
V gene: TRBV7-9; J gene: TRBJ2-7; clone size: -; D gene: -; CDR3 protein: CASSSQGPYEQYF; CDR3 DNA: TGTGCCAGCAGCTCCCAGGGGCCCTACGAGCAGTACTTC
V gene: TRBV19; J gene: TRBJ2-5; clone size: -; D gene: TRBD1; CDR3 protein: CASSMGQGLETQYF; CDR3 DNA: TGTGCCAGTAGTATGGGACAGGGGTTGGAGACCCAGTACTTC
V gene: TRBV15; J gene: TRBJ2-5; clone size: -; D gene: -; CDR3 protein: CATSRDGRSQETQYF; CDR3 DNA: TGTGCCACCAGCAGAGATGGAAGGAGCCAAGAGACCCAGTACTTC
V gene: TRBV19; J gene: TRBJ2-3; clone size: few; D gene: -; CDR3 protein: CASGTTSTDTQYF; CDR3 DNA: TGTGCCAGCGGGACAACTAGCACAGATACGCAGTATTTT
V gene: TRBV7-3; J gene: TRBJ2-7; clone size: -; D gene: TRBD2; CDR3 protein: CASSSGLAGRDEQYF; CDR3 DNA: TGTGCCAGCAGCTCGGGACTAGCGGGGAGAGACGAGCAGTACTTC
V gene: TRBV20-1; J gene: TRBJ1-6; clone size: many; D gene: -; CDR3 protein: CSAPSSQGSISPLHF; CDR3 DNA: TGCAGTGCTCCCAGTTCACAGGGTAGTATTTCACCCCTCCACTTT
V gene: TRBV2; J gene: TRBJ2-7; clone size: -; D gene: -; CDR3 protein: CASMGLPAYEQYF; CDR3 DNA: TGTGCCAGCATGGGACTGCCTGCCTACGAGCAGTACTTC
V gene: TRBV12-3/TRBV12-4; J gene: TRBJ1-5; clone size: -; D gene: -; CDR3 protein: CASRRSAAWGTAQHF; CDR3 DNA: TGTGCCAGCAGAAGGTCGGCAGCCTGGGGAACGGCCCAGCATTTT
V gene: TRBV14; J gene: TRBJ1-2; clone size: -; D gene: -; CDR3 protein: CASSPGGHGYTF; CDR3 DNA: TGTGCCAGCAGCCCGGGGGGACATGGCTACACCTTC
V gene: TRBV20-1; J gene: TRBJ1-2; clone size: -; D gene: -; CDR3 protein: CSARVRTGSPHPYGYTF; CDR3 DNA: TGCAGTGCTAGAGTCCGTACAGGCTCCCCTCATCCTTATGGCTACACCTTC
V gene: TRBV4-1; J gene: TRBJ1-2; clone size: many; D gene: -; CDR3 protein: CASSQAPGLSYYGYTF; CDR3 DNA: TGCGCCAGCAGCCAAGCCCCGGGCTTGTCCTATTACGGCTACACCTTC
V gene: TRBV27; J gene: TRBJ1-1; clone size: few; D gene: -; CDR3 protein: CASGAGVNTEAFF; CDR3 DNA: TGTGCCAGCGGTGCAGGGGTGAACACTGAAGCTTTCTTT
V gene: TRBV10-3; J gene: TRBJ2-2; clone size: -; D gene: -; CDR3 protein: CASSLRANTGELFF; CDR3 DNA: TGTGCCAGCAGCTTAAGGGCGAACACCGGGGAGCTGTTTTTT
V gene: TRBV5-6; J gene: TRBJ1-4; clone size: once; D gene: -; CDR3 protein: CASSAGTTANEKLFF; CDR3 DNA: TGTGCCAGCAGCGCAGGAACGACAGCTAATGAAAAACTGTTTTTT
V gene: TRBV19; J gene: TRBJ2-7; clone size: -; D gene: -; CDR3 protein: CASSMDPLAPSYEQYF; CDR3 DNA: TGTGCCAGTAGTATGGATCCTCTAGCCCCCTCCTACGAGCAGTACTTC
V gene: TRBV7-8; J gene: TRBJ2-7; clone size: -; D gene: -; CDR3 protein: CASSLAVNEQYF; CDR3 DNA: TGTGCCAGCAGCTTAGCAGTTAACGAGCAGTACTTC
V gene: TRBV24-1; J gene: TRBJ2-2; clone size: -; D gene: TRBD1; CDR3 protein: CATGRTGESGELFF; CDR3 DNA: TGTGCCACCGGGAGGACAGGGGAATCCGGGGAGCTGTTTTTT
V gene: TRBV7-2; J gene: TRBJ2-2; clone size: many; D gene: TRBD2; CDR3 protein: CASSQGLAGGGELFF; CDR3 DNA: TGTGCCAGCAGCCAAGGACTAGCGGGAGGGGGGGAGCTGTTTTTT
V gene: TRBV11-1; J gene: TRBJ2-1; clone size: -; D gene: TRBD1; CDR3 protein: CASSTPGQYNEQFF; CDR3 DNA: TGTGCCAGCAGCACACCGGGACAGTACAATGAGCAGTTCTTC
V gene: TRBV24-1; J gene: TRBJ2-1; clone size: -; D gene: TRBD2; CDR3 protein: CATSPYGTSGAYEQFF; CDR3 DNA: TGTGCCACCAGTCCTTACGGGACTAGCGGGGCCTATGAGCAGTTCTTC
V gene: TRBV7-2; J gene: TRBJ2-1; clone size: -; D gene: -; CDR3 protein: CASSSPTKRNEQFF; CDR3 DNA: TGTGCCAGCAGCTCCCCGACGAAACGAAATGAGCAGTTCTTC
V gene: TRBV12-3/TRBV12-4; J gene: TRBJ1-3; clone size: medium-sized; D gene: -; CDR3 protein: CASSLASGNTIYF; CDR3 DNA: TGTGCCAGCAGCTTAGCCTCTGGAAACACCATATATTTT
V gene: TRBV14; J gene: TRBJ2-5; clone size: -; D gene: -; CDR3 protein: CASSQGGQTHHYTQYF; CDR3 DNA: TGTGCCAGCAGCCAGGGGGGACAGACCCACCATTACACCCAGTACTTC
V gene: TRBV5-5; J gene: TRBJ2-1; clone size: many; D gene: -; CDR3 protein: CASSFGPSGEQFF; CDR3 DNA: TGTGCCAGCAGCTTCGGGCCTTCTGGTGAGCAGTTCTTC
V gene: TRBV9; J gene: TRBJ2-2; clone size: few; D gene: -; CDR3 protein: CASSVVGGELFF; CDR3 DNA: TGTGCCAGCAGCGTGGTTGGCGGGGAGCTGTTTTTT
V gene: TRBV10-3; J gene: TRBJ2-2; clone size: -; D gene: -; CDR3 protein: CAISEGWGDAGELFF; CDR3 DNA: TGTGCCATCAGTGAGGGCTGGGGGGACGCCGGGGAGCTGTTTTTT
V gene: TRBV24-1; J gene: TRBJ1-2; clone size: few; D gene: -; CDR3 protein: CATSDLGGYTF; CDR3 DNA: TGTGCCACCAGTGATTTGGGGGGCTACACCTTC
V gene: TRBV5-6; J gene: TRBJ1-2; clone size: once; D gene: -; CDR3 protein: CASSLTANYGYTF; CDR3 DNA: TGTGCCAGCAGCCTGACAGCTAACTATGGCTACACCTTC
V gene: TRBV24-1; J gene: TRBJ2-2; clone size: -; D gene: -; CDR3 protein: CATSTGAGTGELFF; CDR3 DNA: TGTGCCACCAGTACGGGGGCGGGCACCGGGGAGCTGTTTTTT
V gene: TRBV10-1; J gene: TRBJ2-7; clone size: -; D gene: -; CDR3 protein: CASQTGITYEQYF; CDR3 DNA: TGCGCCAGCCAAACAGGGATTACCTACGAGCAGTACTTC
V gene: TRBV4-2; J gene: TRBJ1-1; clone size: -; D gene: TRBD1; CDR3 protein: CASSRYRGGLPVKNTDAFF; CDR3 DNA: TGTGCCAGCAGCCGTTACAGGGGCGGACTACCAGTCAAGAACACTGACGCTTTCTTT
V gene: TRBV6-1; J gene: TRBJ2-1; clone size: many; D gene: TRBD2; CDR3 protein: CASISGGRNNEQFF; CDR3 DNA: TGTGCCAGCATTTCGGGAGGTCGGAACAATGAGCAGTTCTTC
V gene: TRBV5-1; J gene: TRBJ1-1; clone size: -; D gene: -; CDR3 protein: CASSLEGSGDTEAFF; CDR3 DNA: TGCGCCAGCAGCTTGGAAGGTTCTGGGGACACTGAAGCTTTCTTT
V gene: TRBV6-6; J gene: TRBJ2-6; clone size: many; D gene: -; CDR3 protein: CASSYGGSGANVLTF; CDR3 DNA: TGTGCCAGCAGTTACGGGGGTTCTGGGGCCAACGTCCTGACTTTC
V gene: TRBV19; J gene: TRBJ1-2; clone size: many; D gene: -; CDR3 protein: CASSIPPGGGYTF; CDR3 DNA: TGTGCCAGTAGTATCCCACCAGGAGGTGGCTACACCTTC
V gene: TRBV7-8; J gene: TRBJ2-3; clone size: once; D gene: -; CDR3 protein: CASSQGPSTDTQYF; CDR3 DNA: TGTGCCAGCAGCCAGGGGCCTAGCACAGATACGCAGTATTTT
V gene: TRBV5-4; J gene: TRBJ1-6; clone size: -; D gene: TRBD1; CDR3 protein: CASSLPTGGAGNSPLHF; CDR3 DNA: TGTGCCAGCAGCTTGCCCACAGGGGGCGCAGGGAATTCACCCCTCCACTTT
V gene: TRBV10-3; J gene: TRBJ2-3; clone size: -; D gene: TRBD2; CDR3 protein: CAGAGVSSTDTQYF; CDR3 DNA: TGTGCCGGAGCGGGGGTTTCTAGCACAGATACGCAGTATTTT
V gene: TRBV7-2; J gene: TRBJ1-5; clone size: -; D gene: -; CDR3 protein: CASSLEVVQPQHF; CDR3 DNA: TGTGCCAGCAGCTTGGAGGTGGTCCAGCCCCAGCATTTT
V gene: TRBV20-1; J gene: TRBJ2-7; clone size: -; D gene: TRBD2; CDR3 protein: CSAFITPGLAGGPYEQYF; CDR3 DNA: TGCAGTGCTTTTATCACACCGGGACTAGCGGGGGGGCCTTACGAGCAGTACTTC